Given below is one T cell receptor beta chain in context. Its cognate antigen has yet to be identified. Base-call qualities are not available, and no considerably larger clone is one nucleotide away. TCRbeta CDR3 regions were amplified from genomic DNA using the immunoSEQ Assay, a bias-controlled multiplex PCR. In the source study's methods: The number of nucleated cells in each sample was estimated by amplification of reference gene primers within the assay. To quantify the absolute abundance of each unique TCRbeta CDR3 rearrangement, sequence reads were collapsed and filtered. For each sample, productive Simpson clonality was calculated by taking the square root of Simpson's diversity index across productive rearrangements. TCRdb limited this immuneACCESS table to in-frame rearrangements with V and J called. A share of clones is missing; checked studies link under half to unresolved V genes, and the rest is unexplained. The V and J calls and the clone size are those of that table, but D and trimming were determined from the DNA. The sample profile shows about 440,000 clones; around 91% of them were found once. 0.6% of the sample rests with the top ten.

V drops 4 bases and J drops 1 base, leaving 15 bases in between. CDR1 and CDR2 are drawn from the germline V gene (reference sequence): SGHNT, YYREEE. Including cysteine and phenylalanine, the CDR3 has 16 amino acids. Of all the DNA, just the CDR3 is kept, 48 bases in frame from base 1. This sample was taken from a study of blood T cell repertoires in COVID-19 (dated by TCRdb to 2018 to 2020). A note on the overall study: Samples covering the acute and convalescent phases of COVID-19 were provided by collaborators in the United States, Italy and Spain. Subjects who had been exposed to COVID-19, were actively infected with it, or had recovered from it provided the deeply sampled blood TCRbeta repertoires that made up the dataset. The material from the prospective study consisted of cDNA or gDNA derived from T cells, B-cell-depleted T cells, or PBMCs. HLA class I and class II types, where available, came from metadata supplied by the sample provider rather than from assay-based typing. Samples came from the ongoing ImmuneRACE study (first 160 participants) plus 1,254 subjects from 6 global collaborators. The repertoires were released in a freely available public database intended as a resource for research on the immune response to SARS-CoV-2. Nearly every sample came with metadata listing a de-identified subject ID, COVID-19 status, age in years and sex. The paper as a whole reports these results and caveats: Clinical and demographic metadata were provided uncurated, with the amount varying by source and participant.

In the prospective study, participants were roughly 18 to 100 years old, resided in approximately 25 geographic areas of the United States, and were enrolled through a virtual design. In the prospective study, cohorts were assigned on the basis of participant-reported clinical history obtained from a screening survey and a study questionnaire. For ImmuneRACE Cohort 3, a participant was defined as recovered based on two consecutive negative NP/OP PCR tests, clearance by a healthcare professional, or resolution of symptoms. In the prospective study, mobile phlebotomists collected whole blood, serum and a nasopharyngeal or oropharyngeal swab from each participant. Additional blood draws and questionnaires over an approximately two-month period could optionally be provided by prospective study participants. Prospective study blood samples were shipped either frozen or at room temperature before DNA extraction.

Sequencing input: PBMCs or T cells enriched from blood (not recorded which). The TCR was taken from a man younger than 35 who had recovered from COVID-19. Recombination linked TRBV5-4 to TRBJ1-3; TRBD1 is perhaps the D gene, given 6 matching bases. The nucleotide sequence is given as TGTGCCAGCAGCACGGCGGGGGGCCGGTCTGGAAACACCATATATTTT. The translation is CASSTAGGRSGNTIYF.